This TCR beta chain was documented in a study of blood T cell repertoires in COVID-19. Profiling relied on immunoSEQ multiplex PCR, and the TCRdb table lists in-frame clones only, not all of them. The sample includes approximately 220,000 clones, roughly 88% of them seen just once. V lost 2 bases and J lost 4, with 22 bases in between. Germline loops: CDR1 SGHRS, CDR2 YFSETQ. The CDR3 loop spans 18 amino acids. Cohort allocation depended upon clinical history that participants reported. The receptor was isolated from a woman between 40 and 50 years old with acute COVID-19. Sequenced: PBMCs or T cells enriched from blood (not recorded which). This chain connects TRBV5-1 to TRBJ1-3; D possibly corresponds to TRBD1 (6 bases). The CDR3 DNA is TGCGCCAGCAGCTTTAAGGGAAACCGGGACAACCCAGGAAACACCATATATTTT. Translation gives CASSFKGNRDNPGNTIYF.